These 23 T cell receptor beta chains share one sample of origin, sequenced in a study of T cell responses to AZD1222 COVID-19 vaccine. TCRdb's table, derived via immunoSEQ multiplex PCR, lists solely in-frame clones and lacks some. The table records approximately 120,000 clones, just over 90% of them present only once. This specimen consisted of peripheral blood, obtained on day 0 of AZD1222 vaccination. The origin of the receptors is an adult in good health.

The chain's CDR3 is CASSLAQGDNSPLHF. The DNA for the CDR3 is TGCGCCAGCAGCTTGGCCCAGGGGGATAATTCACCCCTCCACTTT. The rearrangement links TRBV5-1 to TRBJ1-6; 7 bases are shared with TRBD1. CDR3 length: 15 amino acids. V shed 0 bases, J shed 5 bases, and the junction held 2 bases outside the gene matches. Germline-derived CDR1 and CDR2 are SGHRS and YFSETQ.

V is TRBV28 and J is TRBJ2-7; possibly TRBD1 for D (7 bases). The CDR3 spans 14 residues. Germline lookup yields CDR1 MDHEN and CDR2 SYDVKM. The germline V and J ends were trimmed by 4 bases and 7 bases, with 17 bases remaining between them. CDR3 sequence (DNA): TGTGCCAGCAGTTACCTCGGGGGCAGGGGGGAGCAGTACTTC. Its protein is CASSYLGGRGEQYF. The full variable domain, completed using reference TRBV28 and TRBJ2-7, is DVKVTQSSRYLVKRTGEKVFLECVQDMDHENMFWYRQDPGLGLRLIYFSYDVKMKEKGDIPEGYSVSREKKERFSLILESASTNQTSMYLCASSYLGGRGEQYFGPGTRLTVT.

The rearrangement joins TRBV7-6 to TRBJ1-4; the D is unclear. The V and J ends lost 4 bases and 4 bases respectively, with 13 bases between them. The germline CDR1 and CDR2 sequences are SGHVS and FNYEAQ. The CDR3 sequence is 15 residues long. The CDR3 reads CASSSEAGVNEKLFF. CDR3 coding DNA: TGTGCCAGCAGCTCGGAGGCAGGAGTTAATGAAAAACTGTTTTTT.

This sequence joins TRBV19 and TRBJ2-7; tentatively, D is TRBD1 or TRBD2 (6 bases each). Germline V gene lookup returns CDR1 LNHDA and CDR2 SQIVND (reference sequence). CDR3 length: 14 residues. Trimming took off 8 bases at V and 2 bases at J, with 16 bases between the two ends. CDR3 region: CASQARGGPYEQYF. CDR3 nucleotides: TGTGCCAGTCAAGCCAGGGGAGGACCCTACGAGCAGTACTTC.

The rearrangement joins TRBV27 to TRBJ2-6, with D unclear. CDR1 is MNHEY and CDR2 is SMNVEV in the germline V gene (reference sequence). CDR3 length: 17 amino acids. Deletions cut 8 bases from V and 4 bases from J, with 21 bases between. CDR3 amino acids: CASSNPTGTSGANVLTF. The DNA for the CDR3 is TGTGCCAGCTCAAACCCGACGGGTACCTCAGGGGCCAACGTCCTGACTTTC.

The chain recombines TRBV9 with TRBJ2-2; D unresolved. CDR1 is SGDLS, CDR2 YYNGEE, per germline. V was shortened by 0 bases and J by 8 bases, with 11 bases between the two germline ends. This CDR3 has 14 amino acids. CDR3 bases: TGTGCCAGCAGCGTAGCTTCTCAACCGGGGGAGCTGTTTTTT. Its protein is CASSVASQPGELFF.

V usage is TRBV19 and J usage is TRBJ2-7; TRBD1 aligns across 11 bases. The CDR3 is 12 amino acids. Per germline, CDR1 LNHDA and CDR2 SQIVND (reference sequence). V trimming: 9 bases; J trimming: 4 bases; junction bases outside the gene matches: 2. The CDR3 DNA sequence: TGTGCCAGCGGGACAGGGGGGTACGAGCAGTACTTC. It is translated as CASGTGGYEQYF.

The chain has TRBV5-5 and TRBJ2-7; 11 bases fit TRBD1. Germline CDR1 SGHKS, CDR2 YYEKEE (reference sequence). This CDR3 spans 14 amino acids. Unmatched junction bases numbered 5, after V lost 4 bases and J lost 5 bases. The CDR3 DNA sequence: TGTGCCAGCAGCAACGGACAGGGGGCGGACGAGCAGTACTTC. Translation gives CASSNGQGADEQYF.

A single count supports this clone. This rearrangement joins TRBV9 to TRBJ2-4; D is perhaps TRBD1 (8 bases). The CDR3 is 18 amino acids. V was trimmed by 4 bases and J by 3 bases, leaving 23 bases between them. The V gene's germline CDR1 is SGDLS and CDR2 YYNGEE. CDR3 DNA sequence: TGTGCCAGCAGCACGTTAGCGGGCCCACAGGGGGGCAAAAACATTCAGTACTTC. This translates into CASSTLAGPQGGKNIQYF.

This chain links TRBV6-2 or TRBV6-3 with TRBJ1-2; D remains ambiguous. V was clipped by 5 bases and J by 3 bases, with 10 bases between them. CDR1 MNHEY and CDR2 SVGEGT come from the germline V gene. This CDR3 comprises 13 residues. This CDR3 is CASSVTDYYGYTF. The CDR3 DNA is TGTGCCAGCAGTGTGACTGATTACTATGGCTACACCTTC.

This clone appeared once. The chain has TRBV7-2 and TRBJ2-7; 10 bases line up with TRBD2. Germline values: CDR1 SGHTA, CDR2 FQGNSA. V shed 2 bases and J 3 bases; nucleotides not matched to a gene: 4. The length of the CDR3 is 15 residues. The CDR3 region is CASSLTAGGNYEQYF. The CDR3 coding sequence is TGTGCCAGCAGCTTAACAGCGGGGGGGAACTACGAGCAGTACTTC. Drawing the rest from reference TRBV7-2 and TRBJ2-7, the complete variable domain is GAGVSQSPSNKVTEKGKDVELRCDPISGHTALYWYRQSLGQGLEFLIYFQGNSAPDKSGLPSDRFSAERTGGSVSTLTIQRTQQEDSAVYLCASSLTAGGNYEQYFGPGTRLTVT.

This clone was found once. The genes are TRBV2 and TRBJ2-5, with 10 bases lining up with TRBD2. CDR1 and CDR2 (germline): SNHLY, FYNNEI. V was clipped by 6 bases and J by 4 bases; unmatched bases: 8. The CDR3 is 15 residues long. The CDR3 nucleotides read TGTGCCAGCAGCAGAAGCGGGGGGGCATCAGAGACCCAGTACTTC. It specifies CASSRSGGASETQYF.

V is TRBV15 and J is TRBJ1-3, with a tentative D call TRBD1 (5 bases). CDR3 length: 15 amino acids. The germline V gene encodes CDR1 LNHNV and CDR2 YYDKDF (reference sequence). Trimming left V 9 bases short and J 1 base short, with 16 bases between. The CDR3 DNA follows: TGTGCCACAAACCGGGACTCCCTGTCTGGAAACACCATATATTTT. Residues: CATNRDSLSGNTIYF.

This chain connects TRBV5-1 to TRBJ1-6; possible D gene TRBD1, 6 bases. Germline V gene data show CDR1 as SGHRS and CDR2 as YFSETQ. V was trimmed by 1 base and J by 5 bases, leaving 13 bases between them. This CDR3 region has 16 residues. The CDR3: CASSLSGGNNNSPLHF. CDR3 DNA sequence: TGCGCCAGCAGCTTGTCGGGGGGCAACAATAATTCACCCCTCCACTTT.

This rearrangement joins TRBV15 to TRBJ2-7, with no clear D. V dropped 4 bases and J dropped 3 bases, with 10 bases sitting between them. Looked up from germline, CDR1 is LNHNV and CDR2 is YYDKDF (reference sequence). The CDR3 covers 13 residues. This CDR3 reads CATSTARLYEQYF. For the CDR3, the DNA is TGTGCCACCAGCACCGCCCGGCTCTACGAGCAGTACTTC.

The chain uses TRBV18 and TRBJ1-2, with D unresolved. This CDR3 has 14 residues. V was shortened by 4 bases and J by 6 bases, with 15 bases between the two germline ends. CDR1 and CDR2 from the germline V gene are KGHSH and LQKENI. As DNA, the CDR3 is TGTGCCAGCTCACTAAAGGCTAGGGTGGATGGCTACACCTTC. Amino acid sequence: CASSLKARVDGYTF.

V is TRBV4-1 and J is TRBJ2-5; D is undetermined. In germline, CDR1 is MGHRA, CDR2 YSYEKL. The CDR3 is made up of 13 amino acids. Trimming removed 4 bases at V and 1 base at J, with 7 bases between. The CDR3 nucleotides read TGCGCCAGCAGCCCTCGTGGCCAAGAGACCCAGTACTTC. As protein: CASSPRGQETQYF.

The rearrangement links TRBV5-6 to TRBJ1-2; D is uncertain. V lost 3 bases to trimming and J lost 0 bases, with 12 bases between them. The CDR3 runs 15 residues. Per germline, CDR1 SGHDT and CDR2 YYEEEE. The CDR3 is CASSSGPLANYGYTF. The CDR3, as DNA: TGTGCCAGCAGCTCCGGACCGTTAGCTAACTATGGCTACACCTTC.

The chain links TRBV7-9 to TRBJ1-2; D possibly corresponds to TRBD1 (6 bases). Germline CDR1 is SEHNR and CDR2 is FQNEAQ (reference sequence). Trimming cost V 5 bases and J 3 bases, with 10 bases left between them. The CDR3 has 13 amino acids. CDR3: CASSPQGYYGYTF. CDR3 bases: TGTGCCAGCAGCCCCCAGGGGTACTATGGCTACACCTTC.

The CDR3 here is CASSSGTGRHQPQHF. The CDR3 nucleotides are TGTGCCAGTAGTTCCGGGACAGGGAGGCATCAGCCCCAGCATTTT. V is TRBV19 and J is TRBJ1-5, with TRBD1 matching 9 bases. Trimming at V came to 5 bases and at J to 5 bases, leaving 7 bases not matched to a gene. CDR3 length: 15 amino acids. From germline, CDR1 is LNHDA and CDR2 SQIVND (reference sequence). The full variable domain, in which reference TRBV19 and TRBJ1-5 provide the parts outside the CDR3, is DGGITQSPKYLFRKEGQNVTLSCEQNLNHDAMYWYRQDPGQGLRLIYYSQIVNDFQKGDIAEGYSVSREKKESFPLTVTSAQKNPTAFYLCASSSGTGRHQPQHFGDGTRLSIL.

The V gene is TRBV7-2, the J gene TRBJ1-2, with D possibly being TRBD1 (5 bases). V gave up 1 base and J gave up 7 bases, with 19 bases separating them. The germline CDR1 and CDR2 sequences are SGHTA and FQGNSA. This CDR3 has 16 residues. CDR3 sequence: CASSLDTGRTTGGYTF. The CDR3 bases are TGTGCCAGCAGCTTAGATACGGGGCGGACTACGGGTGGCTACACCTTC.

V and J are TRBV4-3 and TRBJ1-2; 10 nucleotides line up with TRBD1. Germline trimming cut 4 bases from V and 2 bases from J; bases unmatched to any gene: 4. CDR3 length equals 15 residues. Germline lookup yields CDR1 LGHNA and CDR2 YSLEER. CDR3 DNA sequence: TGCGCCAGCAGCCCCCCGGGACAGGGGAACTATGGCTACACCTTC. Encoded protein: CASSPPGQGNYGYTF.

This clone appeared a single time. In DNA, the CDR3 is TGTGCCAGCAGTTTATTTCCTAACTATGGCTACACCTTC. This codes for CASSLFPNYGYTF. The chain couples TRBV27 to TRBJ1-2; D not resolved. Trimming removed 1 base at V and 0 bases at J, with 3 bases between. CDR3 size: 13 residues. Germline V lookup: CDR1 MNHEY, CDR2 SMNVEV (reference sequence).